Listed below are T cell receptor beta chains from one sample, sequenced in a study of patients and donors after allogeneic stem cell transplantation. In TCRdb, the RT-PCR reads were re-called with MiXCR into one record per CDR3 protein. This table holds 800,000 to 1,000,000 distinct CDR3 sequences, about 20% found once. Sequencing used blood, either unsorted or a sorted T cell fraction (not recorded which). Source of these receptors: a human donor who was either an allogeneic HSCT recipient or a stem cell or donor lymphocyte infusion donor (not recorded which). It is not recorded whose cells these are; they may come from a transplant donor. The CDR3 runs from the conserved cysteine through the conserved F or W. A D gene is named only where the DNA matches it firmly. A clone size is listed for some rows: how often the clone was seen (once, few, many), or a class if it is expanded.

J: TRBJ2-2; D: NA; size: few; V: TRBV20-1; CDR3: CSATPGLELFF; DNA: TGCAGTGCCACGCCAGGGCTGGAGCTGTTTTTT
J: TRBJ2-2; D: NA; size: NA; V: TRBV24-1; CDR3: CATSGAGAATGELFF; DNA: TGTGCCACCAGTGGCGCAGGGGCGGCCACCGGGGAGCTGTTTTTT
J: TRBJ1-6; D: TRBD1; size: NA; V: TRBV14; CDR3: CASSLTGGKYSPLHF; DNA: TGTGCCAGCAGCCTTACAGGGGGCAAATATTCACCCCTCCACTTT
J: TRBJ1-5; D: TRBD1; size: NA; V: TRBV27; CDR3: CASGEGQGLGISNQPQHF; DNA: TGTGCCAGCGGCGAGGGACAGGGTCTGGGTATAAGCAATCAGCCCCAGCATTTT
J: TRBJ1-1; D: TRBD1; size: few; V: TRBV30; CDR3: CAWSGQGTTEAFF; DNA: TGTGCCTGGAGTGGACAGGGCACCACTGAAGCTTTCTTT
J: TRBJ2-4; D: TRBD2; size: few; V: TRBV20-1; CDR3: CSALPPSGRAKNIQYF; DNA: TGCAGTGCCCTCCCCCCTAGCGGGAGAGCCAAAAACATTCAGTACTTC
J: TRBJ1-2; D: TRBD1; size: NA; V: TRBV4-2; CDR3: CASSPEQGYYGYTF; DNA: TGTGCCAGCAGCCCTGAACAGGGGTACTATGGCTACACCTTC
J: TRBJ2-1; D: TRBD1; size: few; V: TRBV5-1; CDR3: CASSVRVGDSHLSSYNEQFF; DNA: TGCGCCAGCAGTGTTCGTGTCGGGGACAGCCATCTGAGCTCCTACAATGAGCAGTTCTTC
J: TRBJ1-1; D: NA; size: once; V: TRBV20-1; CDR3: CSASRQFTEAFF; DNA: TGCAGTGCTAGCCGACAGTTTACTGAAGCTTTCTTT
J: TRBJ1-6; D: NA; size: NA; V: TRBV20-1; CDR3: CSVPLRGINSPLHF; DNA: TGCAGTGTCCCCCTCCGGGGAATTAATTCACCCCTCCACTTT